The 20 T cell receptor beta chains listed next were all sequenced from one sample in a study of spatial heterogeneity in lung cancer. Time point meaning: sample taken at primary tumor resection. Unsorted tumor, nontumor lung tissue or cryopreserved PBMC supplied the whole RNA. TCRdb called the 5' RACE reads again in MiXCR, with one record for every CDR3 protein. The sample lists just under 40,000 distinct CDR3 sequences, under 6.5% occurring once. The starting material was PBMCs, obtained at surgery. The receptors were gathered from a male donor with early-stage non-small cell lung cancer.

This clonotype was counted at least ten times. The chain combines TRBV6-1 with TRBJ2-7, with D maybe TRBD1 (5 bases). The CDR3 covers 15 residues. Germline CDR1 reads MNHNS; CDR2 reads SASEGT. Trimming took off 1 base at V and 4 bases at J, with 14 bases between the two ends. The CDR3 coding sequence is TGTGCCAGCAGTGAAGTTGCCAGGGATACGTACGAGCAGTACTTC. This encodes CASSEVARDTYEQYF.

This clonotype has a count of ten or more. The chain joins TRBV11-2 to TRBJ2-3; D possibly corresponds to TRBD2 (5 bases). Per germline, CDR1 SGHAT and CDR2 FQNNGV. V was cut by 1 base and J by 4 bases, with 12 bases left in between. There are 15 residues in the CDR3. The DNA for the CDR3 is TGTGCCAGCAGCTTAGCGGGATTAGATTCAGATACGCAGTATTTT. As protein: CASSLAGLDSDTQYF.

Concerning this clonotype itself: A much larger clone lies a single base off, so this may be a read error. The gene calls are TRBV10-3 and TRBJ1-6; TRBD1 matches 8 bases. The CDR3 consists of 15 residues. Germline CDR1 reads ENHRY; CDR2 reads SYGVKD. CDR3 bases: TGTGCCGTCAGTGACAGGGGCGGAGAGAATTCACCCCTCCACTTT. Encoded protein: CAVSDRGGENSPLHF.

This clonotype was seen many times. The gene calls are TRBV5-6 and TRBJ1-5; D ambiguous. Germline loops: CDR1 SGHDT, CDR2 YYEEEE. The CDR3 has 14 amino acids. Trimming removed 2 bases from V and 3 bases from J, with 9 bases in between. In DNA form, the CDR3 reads TGTGCCAGCAGCTTTGGCACCTACAATCAGCCCCAGCATTTT. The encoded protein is CASSFGTYNQPQHF.

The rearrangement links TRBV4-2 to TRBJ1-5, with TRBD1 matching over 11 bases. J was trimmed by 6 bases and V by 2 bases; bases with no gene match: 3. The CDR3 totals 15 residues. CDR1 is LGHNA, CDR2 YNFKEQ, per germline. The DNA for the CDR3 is TGTGCCAGCAGCCAAACCGGGACAGGGGGTCAGCCCCAGCATTTT. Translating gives CASSQTGTGGQPQHF.

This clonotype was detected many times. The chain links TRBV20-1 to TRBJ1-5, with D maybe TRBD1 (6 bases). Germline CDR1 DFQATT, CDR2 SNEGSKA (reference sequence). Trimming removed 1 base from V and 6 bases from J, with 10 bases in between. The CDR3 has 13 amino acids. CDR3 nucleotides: TGCAGTGCTAGAGTGGGGGGGCGTCAGCCCCAGCATTTT. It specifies CSARVGGRQPQHF.

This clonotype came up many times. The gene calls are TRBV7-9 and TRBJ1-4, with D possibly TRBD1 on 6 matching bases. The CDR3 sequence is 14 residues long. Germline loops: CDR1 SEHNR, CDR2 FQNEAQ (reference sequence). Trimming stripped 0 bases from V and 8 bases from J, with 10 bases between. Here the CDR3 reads CASSLAGQGEKLFF. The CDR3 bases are TGTGCCAGCAGCTTAGCGGGGCAGGGGGAAAAACTGTTTTTT. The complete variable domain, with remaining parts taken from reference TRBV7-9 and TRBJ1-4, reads DTGVSQNPRHKITKRGQNVTFRCDPISEHNRLYWYRQTLGQGPEFLTYFQNEAQLEKSRLLSDRFSAERPKGSFSTLEIQRTEQGDSAMYLCASSLAGQGEKLFFGSGTQLSVL.

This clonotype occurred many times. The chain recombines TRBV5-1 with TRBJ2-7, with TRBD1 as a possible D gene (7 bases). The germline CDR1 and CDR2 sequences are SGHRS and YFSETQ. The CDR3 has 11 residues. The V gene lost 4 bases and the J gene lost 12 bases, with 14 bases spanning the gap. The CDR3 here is CASSLDRDLYF. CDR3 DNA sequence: TGCGCCAGCAGCCTCGACAGGGACTTGTACTTC.

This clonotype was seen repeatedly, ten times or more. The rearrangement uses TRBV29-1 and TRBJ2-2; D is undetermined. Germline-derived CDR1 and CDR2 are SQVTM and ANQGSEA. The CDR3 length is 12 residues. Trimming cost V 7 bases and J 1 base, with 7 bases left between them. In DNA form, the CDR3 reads TGCAGCGGGACGGAGAACACCGGGGAGCTGTTTTTT. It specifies CSGTENTGELFF.

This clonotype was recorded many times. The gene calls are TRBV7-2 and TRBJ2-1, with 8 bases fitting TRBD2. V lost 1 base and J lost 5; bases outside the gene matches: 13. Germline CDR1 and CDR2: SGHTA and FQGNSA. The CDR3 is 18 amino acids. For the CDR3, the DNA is TGTGCCAGCAGCTTAGAAGTAGCTTCTCGGCGGGGGGACAATGAGCAGTTCTTC. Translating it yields CASSLEVASRRGDNEQFF.

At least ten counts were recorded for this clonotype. The CDR3 nucleotides are TGCAGTGCTCCCGGGGGGGGGGCAAGTCAGCCCCAGCATTTT. Residues: CSAPGGGASQPQHF. This chain joins TRBV20-1 and TRBJ1-5; possible D gene TRBD1, 6 bases. In germline, CDR1 is DFQATT, CDR2 SNEGSKA (reference sequence). The V end lost 5 bases, the J end lost 6 bases, and 17 bases lay between the germline ends. The CDR3 runs 14 residues.

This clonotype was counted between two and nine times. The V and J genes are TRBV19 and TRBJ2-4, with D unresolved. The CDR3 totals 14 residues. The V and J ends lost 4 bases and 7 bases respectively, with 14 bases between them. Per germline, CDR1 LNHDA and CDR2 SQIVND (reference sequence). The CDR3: CASSNRTGWNIQYF. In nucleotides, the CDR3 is TGTGCCAGTAGTAACCGGACGGGTTGGAACATTCAGTACTTC.

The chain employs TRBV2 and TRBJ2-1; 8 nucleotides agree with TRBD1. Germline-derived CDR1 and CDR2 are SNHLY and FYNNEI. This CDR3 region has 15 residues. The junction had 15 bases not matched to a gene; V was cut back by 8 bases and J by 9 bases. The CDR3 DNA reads TGTGCCAGCGCCCTTGAAGACAGGGGTTCTGTTGAGCAGTTCTTC. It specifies CASALEDRGSVEQFF.

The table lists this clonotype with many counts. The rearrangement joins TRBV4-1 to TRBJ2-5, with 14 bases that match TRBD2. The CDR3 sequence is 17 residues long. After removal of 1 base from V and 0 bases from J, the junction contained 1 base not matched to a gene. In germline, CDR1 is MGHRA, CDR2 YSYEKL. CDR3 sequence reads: CASSQGTSGGYQETQYF. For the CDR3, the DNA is TGCGCCAGCAGCCAAGGGACTAGCGGGGGGTACCAAGAGACCCAGTACTTC.

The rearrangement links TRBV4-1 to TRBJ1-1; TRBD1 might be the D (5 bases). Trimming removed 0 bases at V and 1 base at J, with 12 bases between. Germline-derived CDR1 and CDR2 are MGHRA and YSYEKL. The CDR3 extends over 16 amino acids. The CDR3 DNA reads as TGCGCCAGCAGCCAAGATCGCCCTACAGGGAACACTGAAGCTTTCTTT. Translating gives CASSQDRPTGNTEAFF.

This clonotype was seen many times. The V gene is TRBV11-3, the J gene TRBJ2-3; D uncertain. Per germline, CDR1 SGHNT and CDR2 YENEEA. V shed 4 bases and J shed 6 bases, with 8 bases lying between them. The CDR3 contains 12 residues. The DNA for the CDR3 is TGTGCCAGCAGCTCTTTCGGGGATACGCAGTATTTT. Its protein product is CASSSFGDTQYF.

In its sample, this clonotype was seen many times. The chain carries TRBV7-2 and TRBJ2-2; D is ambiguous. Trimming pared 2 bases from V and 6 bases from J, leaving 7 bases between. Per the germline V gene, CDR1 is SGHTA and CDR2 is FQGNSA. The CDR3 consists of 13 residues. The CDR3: CASSLLVPGELFF. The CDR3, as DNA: TGTGCCAGCAGCTTACTAGTCCCCGGGGAGCTGTTTTTT.

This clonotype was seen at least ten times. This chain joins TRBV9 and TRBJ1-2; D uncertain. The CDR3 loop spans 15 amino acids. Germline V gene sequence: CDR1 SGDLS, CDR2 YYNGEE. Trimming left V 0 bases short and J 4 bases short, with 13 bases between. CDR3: CASSVGQPTTYGYTF. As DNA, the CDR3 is TGTGCCAGCAGCGTAGGACAACCAACCACCTATGGCTACACCTTC.

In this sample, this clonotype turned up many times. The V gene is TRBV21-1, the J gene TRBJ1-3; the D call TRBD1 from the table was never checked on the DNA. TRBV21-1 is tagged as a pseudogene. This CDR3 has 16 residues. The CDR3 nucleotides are TGTGCCAGCAGCAAAGGAGGGACAGGGTCTGGAAACACCATATATTTT. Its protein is CASSKGGTGSGNTIYF.

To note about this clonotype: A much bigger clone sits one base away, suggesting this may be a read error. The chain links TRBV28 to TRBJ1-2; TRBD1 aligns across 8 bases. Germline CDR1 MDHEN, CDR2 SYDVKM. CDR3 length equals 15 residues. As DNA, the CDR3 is TGTGCCAGAAGTTCCGCGGGACAGGATGGGGATGGCTACACCTTC. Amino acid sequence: CARSSAGQDGDGYTF.